This T cell receptor beta chain was captured by sequencing in a study of blood T cell repertoires in COVID-19. Whole-study context: Sites across the United States, Italy and Spain contributed samples from acute and convalescent COVID-19. T cells, B-cell-depleted T cells, or PBMCs supplied cDNA or gDNA.

Enrolled through a virtual design, the participants were between about 18 and 89 years of age and came from 24 US areas. Trimming took off 0 bases at V and 5 bases at J, with 10 bases between the two ends. From germline, CDR1 is SNHLY and CDR2 FYNNEI. The CDR3 consists of 14 residues. The authors' processing: The authors estimated nucleated cell counts from reference gene primer amplification. The protocol was immunoSEQ multiplex PCR, while the TCRdb copy is restricted to in-frame clones and leaves out a portion. The D gene and trimming were derived from the DNA, and the V and J assignments and clone size from that table. The sample consists of some 260,000 clones, about 86% of them appearing once.

Material: PBMCs or T cells enriched from blood (not recorded which). The clonotype originates from a man between 25 and 39 years old with acute COVID-19. V gene TRBV2 combines with J gene TRBJ2-5, with D uncertain. Here the CDR3 reads CASSEASPAETQYF. In DNA, the CDR3 is TGTGCCAGCAGTGAAGCCTCCCCAGCGGAGACCCAGTACTTC.